This T cell receptor (beta chain) comes out of a study of human T cells and chemical hapten exposure. Study results and limitations: Expanded TCRs grouped into significantly more large CDR3 similarity clusters than controls produced.

As regards this clonotype: No antigen is known for it.

Time point described: pre-sensitization, week 0. Treatment defined: therapeutic diphenylcyclopropenone sensitization with weekly scalp DPC. The library labeled individual cDNA molecules by adding unique molecular identifiers to them. From the RACE reads, TCRdb called clonotypes with MiXCR, one entry per CDR3 protein. The table includes around 300,000 distinct CDR3 sequences, about 5% detected once. V lost 3 bases and J lost 4, with 15 bases in between. Germline CDR1 and CDR2: LNHDA and SQIVND (reference sequence). The CDR3 sequence is 16 residues long. This specimen was whole blood, taken in connection with sensitization to the hapten diphenylcyclopropenone (DPC). The sequence came from a woman aged 18-30 years with alopecia areata. Some clones in this sample may be carry-over from other donors' samples. The chain joins TRBV19 to TRBJ2-2; a weak D match, TRBD2 (7 bases). This CDR3 reads CASSIRGAYGTGELFF. DNA for the CDR3: TGTGCCAGTAGTATCCGGGGGGCGTATGGCACCGGGGAGCTGTTTTTT.